At least ten counts were recorded for the clone carrying this TCR beta chain. Its matching antigen is unknown. TCRdb fed the 5' RACE reads into MiXCR, producing one record per CDR3 protein. The sample yields hundreds of thousands of distinct CDR3 sequences, roughly an eighth seen once. This specimen belongs to a study of identical twins. Whole-study findings and limits: Low generation probability was overrepresented in out-of-frame alpha sequences shared by twins. While abundant cord blood beta clonotypes carried fewer insertions, memory repertoires showed no such pattern.

This CDR3 comprises 13 residues. The V end lost 5 bases, the J end lost 5 bases, and 12 bases lay between the germline ends. From germline, CDR1 is SEHNR and CDR2 FQNEAQ (reference sequence). These same records also appear under a second study, on yellow fever vaccine responses in identical twins. Turning to that study: On the reported evidence, twins' vaccine T cell responses seemed partly convergent and partly personalized.

The material sequenced was CD8+ T cells sorted from blood. The V and J genes are TRBV7-9 and TRBJ1-2, with D hard to call. The sequence came from a woman younger than 30 in good health. CDR3: CASSAELEYGYTF. Written as DNA, the CDR3 is TGTGCCAGCAGCGCCGAGTTAGAGTATGGCTACACCTTC.